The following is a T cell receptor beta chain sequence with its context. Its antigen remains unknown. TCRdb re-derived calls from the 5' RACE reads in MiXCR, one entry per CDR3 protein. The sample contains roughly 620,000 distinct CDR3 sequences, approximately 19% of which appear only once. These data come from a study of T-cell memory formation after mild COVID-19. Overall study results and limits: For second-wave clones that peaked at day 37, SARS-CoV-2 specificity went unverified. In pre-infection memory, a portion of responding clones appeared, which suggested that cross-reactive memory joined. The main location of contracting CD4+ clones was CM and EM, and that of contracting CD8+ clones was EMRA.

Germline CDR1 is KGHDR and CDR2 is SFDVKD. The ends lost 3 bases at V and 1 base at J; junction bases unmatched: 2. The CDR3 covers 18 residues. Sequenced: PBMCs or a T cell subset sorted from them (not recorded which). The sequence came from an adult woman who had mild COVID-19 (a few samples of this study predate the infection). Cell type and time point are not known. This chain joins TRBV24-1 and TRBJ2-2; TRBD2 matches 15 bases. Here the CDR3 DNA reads TGTGCCACCAGTGATCTGGGACTAGCGGGAGGGAACACCGGGGAGCTGTTTTTT. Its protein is CATSDLGLAGGNTGELFF.